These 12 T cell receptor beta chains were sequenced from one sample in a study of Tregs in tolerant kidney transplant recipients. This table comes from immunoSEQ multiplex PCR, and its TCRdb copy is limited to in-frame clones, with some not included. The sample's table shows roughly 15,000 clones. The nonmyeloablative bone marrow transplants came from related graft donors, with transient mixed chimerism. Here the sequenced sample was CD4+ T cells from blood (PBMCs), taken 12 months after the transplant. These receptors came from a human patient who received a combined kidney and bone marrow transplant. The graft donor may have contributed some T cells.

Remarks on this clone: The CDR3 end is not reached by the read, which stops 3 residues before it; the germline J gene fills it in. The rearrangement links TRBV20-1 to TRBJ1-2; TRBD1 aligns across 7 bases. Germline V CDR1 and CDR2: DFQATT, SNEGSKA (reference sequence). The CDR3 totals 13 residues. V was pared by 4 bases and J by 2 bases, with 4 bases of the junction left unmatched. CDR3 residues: CSAKDRHNYGYTF. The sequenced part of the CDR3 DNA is TGCAGTGCTAAGGACAGGCACAACTATGGC.

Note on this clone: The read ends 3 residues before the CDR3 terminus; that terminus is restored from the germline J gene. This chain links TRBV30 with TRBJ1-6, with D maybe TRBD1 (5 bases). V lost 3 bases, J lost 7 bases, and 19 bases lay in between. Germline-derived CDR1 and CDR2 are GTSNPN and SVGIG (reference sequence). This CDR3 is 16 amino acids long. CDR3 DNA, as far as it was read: TGTGCCTGGAGCCTCGGCCGGGTTAGGGGAAATTCACCC. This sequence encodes CAWSLGRVRGNSP. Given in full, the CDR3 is CAWSLGRVRGNSPLHF.

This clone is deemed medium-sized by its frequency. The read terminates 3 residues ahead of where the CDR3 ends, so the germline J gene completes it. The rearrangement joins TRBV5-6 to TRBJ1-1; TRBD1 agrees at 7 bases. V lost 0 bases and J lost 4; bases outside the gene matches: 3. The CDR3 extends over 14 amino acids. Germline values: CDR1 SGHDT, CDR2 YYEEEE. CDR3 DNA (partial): TGTGCCAGCAGCTTGGGACAGGGCTCCACTGAA. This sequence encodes CASSLGQGSTE. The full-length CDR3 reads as CASSLGQGSTEAFF.

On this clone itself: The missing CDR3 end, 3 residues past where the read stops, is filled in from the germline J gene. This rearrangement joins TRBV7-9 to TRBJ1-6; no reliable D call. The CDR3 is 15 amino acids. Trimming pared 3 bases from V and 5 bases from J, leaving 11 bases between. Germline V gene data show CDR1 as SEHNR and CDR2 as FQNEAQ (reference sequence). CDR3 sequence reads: CASSFQASDNSPLHF. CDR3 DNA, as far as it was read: TGTGCCAGCAGCTTTCAGGCTTCGGATAATTCACCC.

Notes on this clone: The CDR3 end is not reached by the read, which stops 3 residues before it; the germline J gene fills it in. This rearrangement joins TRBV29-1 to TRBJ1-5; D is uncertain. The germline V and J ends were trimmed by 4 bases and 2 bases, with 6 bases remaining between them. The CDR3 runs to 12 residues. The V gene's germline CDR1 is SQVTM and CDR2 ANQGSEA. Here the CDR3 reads CSVGTRNQPQHF. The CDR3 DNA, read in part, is TGCAGCGTTGGCACACGCAATCAGCCC.

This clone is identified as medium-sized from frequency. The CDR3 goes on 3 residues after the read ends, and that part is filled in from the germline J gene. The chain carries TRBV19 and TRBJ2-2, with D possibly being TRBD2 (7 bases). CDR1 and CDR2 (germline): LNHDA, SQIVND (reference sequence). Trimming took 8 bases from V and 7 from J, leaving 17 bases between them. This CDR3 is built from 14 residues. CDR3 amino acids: CASGPAGASGELFF. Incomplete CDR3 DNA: TGTGCCAGTGGACCCGCGGGGGCAAGCGGGGAG.

The CDR3 DNA, read in part, is TGTGCCAGCAGCCGGACAGGGCCCTATGGC. It yields the protein CASSRTGPYG. The full CDR3 is CASSRTGPYGYTF. The chain employs TRBV5-5 and TRBJ1-2, with TRBD1 matching 8 bases. The CDR3 extends 3 residues past the end of the read, so its final part is completed from the germline J gene. Germline CDR1 is SGHKS and CDR2 is YYEKEE (reference sequence). V was clipped by 4 bases and J by 4 bases; unmatched bases: 3. The CDR3 totals 13 residues.

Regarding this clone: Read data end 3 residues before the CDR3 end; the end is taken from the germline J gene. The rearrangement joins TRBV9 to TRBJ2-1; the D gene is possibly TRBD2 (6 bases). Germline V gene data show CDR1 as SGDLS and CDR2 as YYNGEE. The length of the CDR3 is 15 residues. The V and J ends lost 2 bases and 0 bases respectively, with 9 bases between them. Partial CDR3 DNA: TGTGCCAGCAGCGTTCTAGCGAGCTCCTACAATGAG. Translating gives CASSVLASSYNE. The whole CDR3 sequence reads CASSVLASSYNEQFF.

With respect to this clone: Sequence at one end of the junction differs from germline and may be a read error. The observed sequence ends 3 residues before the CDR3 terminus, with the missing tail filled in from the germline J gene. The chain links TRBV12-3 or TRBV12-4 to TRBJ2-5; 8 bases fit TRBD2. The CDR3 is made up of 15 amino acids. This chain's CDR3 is CASSLGLAGGETQYF. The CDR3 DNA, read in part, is TGTGCCAGCAGCTTAGGGCTAGCGGGCGGAGAGACC.

The CDR3 region is CASSGLWTQYF. The DNA read from the CDR3 is TGTGCCAGCTCCGGACTATGGACC. The V and J genes are TRBV28 and TRBJ2-5, with D maybe TRBD2 (6 bases). The read terminates 3 residues ahead of where the CDR3 ends, so the germline J gene completes it. Germline V gives CDR1 MDHEN, CDR2 SYDVKM. This CDR3 has 11 amino acids. V lost 8 bases and J lost 7, with 11 bases in between.

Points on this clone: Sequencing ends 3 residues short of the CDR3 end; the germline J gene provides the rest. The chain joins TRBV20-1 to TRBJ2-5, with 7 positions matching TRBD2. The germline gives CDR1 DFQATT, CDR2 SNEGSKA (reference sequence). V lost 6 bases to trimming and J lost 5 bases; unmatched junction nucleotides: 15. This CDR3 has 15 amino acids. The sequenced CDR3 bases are TGCAGTGCCCCACAGGCCTCAGCGGGGCGGGAGACC. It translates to CSAPQASAGRET. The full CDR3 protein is CSAPQASAGRETQYF.

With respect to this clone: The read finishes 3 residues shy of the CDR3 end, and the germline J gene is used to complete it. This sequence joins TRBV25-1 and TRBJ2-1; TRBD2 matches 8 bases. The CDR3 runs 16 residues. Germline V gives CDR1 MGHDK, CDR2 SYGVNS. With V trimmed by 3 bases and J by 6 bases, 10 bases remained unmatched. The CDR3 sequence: CASSEVAGPRSNEQFF. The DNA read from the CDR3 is TGTGCCAGCAGTGAGGTAGCGGGGCCTCGGAGCAATGAG.